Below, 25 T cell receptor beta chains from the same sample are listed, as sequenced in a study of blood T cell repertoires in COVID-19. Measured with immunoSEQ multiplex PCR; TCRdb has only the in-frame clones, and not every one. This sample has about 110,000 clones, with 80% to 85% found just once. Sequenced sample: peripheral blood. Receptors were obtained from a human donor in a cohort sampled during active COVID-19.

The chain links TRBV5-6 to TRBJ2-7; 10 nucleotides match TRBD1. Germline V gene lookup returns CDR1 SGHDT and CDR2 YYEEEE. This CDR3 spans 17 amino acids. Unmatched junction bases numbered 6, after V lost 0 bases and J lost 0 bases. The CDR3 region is CASSLDIGTGVSYEQYV. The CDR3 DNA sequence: TGTGCCAGCAGCTTGGATATTGGGACAGGGGTCTCCTACGAGCAGTACGTC.

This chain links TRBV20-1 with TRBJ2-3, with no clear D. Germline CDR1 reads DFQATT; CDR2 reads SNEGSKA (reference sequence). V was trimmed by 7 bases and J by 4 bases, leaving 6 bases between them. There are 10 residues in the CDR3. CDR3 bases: TGCAGTGTGGGCGCAGATACGCAGTATTTT. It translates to CSVGADTQYF.

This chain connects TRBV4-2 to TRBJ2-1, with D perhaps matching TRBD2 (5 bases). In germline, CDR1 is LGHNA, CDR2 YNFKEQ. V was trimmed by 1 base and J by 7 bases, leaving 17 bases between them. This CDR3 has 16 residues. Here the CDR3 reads CASSQGGWESVNEQFF. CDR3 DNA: TGTGCCAGCAGCCAAGGCGGGTGGGAGAGTGTGAATGAGCAGTTCTTC.

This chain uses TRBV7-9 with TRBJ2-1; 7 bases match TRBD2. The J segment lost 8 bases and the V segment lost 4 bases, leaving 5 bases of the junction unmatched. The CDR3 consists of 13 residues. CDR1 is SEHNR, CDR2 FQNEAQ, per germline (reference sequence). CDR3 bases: TGTGCCAGCAGCTGGGGACTATCCGATGAGCAGTTCTTC. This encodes CASSWGLSDEQFF.

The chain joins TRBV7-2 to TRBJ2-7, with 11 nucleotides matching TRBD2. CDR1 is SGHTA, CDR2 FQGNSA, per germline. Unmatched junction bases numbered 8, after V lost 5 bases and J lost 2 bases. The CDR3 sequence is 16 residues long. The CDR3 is CASSPRTSGSPYEQYV. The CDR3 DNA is TGTGCCAGCAGCCCCAGGACTAGCGGGTCCCCCTACGAGCAGTACGTC.

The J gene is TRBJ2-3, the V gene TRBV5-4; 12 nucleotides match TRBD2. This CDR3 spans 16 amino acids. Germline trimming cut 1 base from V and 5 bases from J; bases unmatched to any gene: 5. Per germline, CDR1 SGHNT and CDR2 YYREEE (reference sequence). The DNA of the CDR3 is TGTGCCAGCAGCTTGCGACTAGCGGGAGTAAGAGATACGCAGTATTTT. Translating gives CASSLRLAGVRDTQYF.

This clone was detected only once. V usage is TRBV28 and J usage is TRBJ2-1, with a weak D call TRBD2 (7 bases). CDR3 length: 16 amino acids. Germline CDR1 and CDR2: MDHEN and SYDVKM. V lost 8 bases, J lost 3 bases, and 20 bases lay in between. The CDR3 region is CASAGGAGVGYNEQFF. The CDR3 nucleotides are TGTGCCAGCGCTGGGGGGGCGGGAGTAGGCTACAATGAGCAGTTCTTC.

CDR3 region: CAWSDEQGASFWTEAFF. CDR3 bases: TGTGCCTGGAGTGACGAACAGGGGGCTTCTTTTTGGACTGAAGCTTTCTTT. The V gene is TRBV30, the J gene TRBJ1-1, with 9 bases lining up with TRBD1. CDR3 length equals 17 residues. J lost 5 bases, V lost 1 base, and 14 bases had no gene match. Per germline, CDR1 GTSNPN and CDR2 SVGIG (reference sequence).

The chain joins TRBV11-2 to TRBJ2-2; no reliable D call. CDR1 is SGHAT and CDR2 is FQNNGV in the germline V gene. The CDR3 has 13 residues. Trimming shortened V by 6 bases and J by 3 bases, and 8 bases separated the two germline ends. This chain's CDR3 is CASRRSHTGELFF. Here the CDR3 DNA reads TGTGCCAGCAGGAGGAGCCACACCGGGGAGCTGTTTTTT.

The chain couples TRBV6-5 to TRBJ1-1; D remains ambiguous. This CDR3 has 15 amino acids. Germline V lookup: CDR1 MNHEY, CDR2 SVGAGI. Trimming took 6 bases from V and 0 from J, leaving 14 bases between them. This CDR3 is CASSSTQRMNTEAFF. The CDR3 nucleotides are TGTGCCAGCAGCTCCACGCAGCGCATGAACACTGAAGCTTTCTTT.

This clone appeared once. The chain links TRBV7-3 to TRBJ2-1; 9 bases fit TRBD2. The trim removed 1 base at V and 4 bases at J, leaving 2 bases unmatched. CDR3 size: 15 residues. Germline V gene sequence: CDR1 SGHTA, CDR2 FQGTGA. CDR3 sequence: CASSLMTSGYNEQFF. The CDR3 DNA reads TGTGCCAGCAGCTTAATGACTAGCGGATACAATGAGCAGTTCTTC.

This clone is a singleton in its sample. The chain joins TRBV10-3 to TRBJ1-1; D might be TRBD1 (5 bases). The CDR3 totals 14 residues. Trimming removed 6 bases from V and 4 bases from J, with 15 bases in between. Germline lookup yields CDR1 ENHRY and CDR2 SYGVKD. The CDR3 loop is CAISPQVQSTEAFF. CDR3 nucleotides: TGTGCCATCAGCCCACAGGTACAATCCACTGAAGCTTTCTTT.

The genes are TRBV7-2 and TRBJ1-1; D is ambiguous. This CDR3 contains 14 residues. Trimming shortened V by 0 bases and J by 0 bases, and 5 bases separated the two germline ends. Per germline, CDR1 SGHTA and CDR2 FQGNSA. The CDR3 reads CASSLAVMNTEAFF. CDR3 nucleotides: TGTGCCAGCAGCTTAGCCGTTATGAACACTGAAGCTTTCTTT.

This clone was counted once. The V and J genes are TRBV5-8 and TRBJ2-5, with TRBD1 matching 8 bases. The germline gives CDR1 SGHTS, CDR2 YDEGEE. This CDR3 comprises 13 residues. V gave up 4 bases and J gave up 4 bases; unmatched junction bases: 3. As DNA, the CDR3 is TGTGCCAGCAGCAAGGACAGGGTAGAGACCCAGTACTTC. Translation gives CASSKDRVETQYF.

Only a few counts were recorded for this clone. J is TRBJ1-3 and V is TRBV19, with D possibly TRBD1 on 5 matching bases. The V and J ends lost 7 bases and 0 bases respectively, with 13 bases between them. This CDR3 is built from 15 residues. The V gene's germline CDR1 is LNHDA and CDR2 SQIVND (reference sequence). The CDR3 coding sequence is TGTGCCAGTACCCCCGGGGGGGTCTCTGGAAACACCATATATTTT. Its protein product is CASTPGGVSGNTIYF.

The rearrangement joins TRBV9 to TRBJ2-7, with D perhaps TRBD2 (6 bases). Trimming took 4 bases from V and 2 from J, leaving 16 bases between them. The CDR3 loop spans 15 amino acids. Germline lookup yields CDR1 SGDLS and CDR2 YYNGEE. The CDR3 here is CASSPYRDFPYEQYF. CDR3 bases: TGTGCCAGCAGCCCCTACCGGGACTTTCCCTACGAGCAGTACTTC.

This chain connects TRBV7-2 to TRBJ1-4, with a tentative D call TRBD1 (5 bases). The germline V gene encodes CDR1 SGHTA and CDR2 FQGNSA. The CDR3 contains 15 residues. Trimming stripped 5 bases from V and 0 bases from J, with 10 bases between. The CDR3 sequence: CASSPGGATNEKLFF. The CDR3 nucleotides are TGTGCCAGCAGCCCGGGGGGGGCAACTAATGAAAAACTGTTTTTT.

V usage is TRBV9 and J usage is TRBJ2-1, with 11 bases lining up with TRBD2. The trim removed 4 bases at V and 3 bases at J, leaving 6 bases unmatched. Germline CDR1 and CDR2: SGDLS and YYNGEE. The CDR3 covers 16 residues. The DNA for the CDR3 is TGTGCCAGCAGCAAACAGGGACTAGCGGACTACAATGAGCAGTTCTTC. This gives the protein CASSKQGLADYNEQFF.

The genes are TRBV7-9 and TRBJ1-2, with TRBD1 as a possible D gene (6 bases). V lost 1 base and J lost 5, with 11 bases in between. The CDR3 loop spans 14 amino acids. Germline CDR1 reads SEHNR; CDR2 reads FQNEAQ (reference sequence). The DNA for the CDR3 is TGTGCCAGCAGCTTAGGGGACAAGAGTTATGGCTACACCTTC. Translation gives CASSLGDKSYGYTF. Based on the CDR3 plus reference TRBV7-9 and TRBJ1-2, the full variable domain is DTGVSQNPRHKITKRGQNVTFRCDPISEHNRLYWYRQTLGQGPEFLTYFQNEAQLEKSRLLSDRFSAERPKGSFSTLEIQRTEQGDSAMYLCASSLGDKSYGYTFGSGTRLTVV.

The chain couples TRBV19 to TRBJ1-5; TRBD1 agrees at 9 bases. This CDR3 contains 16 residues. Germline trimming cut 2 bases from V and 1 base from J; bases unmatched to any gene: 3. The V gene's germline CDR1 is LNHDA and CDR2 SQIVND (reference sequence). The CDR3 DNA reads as TGTGCCAGTAGTATAATCGGGACAGGGAGCAATCAGCCCCAGCATTTT. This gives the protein CASSIIGTGSNQPQHF.

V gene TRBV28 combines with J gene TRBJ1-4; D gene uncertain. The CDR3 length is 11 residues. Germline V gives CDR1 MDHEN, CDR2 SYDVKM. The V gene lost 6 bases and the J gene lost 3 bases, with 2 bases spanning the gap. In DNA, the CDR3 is TGTGCCAGCAGCTCTAATGAAAAACTGTTTTTT. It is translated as CASSSNEKLFF.

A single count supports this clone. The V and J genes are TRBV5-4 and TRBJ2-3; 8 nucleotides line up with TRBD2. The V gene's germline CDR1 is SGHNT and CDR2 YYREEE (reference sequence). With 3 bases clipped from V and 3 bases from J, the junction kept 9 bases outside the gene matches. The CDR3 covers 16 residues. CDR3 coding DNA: TGTGCCAGCAGCTCCCCTGGGTTAGCGGGAACAGATACGCAGTATTTT. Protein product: CASSSPGLAGTDTQYF. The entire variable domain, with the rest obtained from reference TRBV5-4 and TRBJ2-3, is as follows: ETGVTQSPTHLIKTRGQQVTLRCSSQSGHNTVSWYQQALGQGPQFIFQYYREEENGRGNFPPRFSGLQFPNYSSELNVNALELDDSALYLCASSSPGLAGTDTQYFGPGTRLTVL.

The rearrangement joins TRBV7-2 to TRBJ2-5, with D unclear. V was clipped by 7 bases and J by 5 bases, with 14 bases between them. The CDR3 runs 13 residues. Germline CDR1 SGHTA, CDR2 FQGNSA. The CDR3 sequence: CASTQSRVETQYF. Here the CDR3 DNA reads TGTGCCAGCACCCAGTCACGGGTGGAGACCCAGTACTTC.

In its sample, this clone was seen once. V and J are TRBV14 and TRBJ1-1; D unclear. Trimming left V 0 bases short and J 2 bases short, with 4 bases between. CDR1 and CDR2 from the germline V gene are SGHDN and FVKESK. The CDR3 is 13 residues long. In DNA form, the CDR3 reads TGTGCCAGCAGCCAAGATCCTAACACTGAAGCTTTCTTT. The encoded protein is CASSQDPNTEAFF.

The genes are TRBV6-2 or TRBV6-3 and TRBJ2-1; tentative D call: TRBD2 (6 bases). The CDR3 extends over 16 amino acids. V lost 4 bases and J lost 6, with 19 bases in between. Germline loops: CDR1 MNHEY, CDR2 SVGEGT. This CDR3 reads CASSFGLAPGLNEQFF. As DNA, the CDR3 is TGTGCCAGCAGTTTTGGTCTAGCGCCGGGCCTCAATGAGCAGTTCTTC.